This entry lists 25 T cell receptor beta chains sequenced from one sample in a study of cytomegalovirus exposure and HLA in healthy donors. PCR employed 60 Vbeta and 13 Jbeta primers. TCRdb's table, derived via immunoSEQ multiplex PCR, lists solely in-frame clones and lacks some. The sample yields about 150,000 clones, 65% to 80% seen once. The source material was PBMCs. The receptors come from a woman between 40 and 55 years old in good health and CMV-seronegative.

CDR3 nucleotides: TGTGCCACCAGCAGGACAGATGGCAGGGTGAGGAACACTGAAGCTTTCTTT. Translation gives CATSRTDGRVRNTEAFF. The chain uses TRBV15 and TRBJ1-1, with a possible D match to TRBD1 (5 bases). The CDR3 spans 17 residues. Germline V lookup: CDR1 LNHNV, CDR2 YYDKDF (reference sequence). Trimming shortened V by 3 bases and J by 1 base, and 18 bases separated the two germline ends.

The CDR3 region is CASSPLGQGYGYTF. The DNA for the CDR3 is TGTGCCAGCAGCCCGCTGGGACAGGGCTATGGCTACACCTTC. This rearrangement joins TRBV11-2 to TRBJ1-2; 9 bases map to TRBD1. J was trimmed by 4 bases and V by 5 bases; bases with no gene match: 5. This CDR3 contains 14 residues. Germline CDR1 reads SGHAT; CDR2 reads FQNNGV.

This clone was seen only a few times. This chain links TRBV5-6 with TRBJ2-7; D is unresolved. CDR1 is SGHDT and CDR2 is YYEEEE in the germline V gene. The CDR3 extends over 14 amino acids. V lost 3 bases, J lost 3 bases, and 13 bases lay in between. For the CDR3, the DNA is TGTGCCAGCAGCTCGGTGGGTAGCCTCTACGAGCAGTACTTC. Translated: CASSSVGSLYEQYF.

This clone was seen once. The rearrangement uses TRBV4-1 and TRBJ2-7; 9 nucleotides agree with TRBD1. In germline, CDR1 is MGHRA, CDR2 YSYEKL. Unmatched junction bases numbered 6, after V lost 0 bases and J lost 3 bases. The CDR3 has 16 amino acids. The CDR3 loop is CASSQEGTGPFYEQYF. DNA for the CDR3: TGCGCCAGCAGCCAAGAGGGGACAGGGCCTTTCTACGAGCAGTACTTC.

The rearrangement uses TRBV6-1 and TRBJ1-4; D gene uncertain. The CDR3 spans 15 residues. V gave up 1 base and J gave up 14 bases, with 20 bases separating them. Germline V lookup: CDR1 MNHNS, CDR2 SASEGT. CDR3 nucleotides: TGTGCCAGCAGTGAAGGTTTACGCCTCCGGAGTTGGCTGTTTTTT. Encoded protein: CASSEGLRLRSWLFF.

The chain joins TRBV7-2 to TRBJ1-1; 9 bases line up with TRBD1. CDR3 size: 14 residues. With V trimmed by 5 bases and J by 5 bases, 6 bases remained unmatched. Germline V lookup: CDR1 SGHTA, CDR2 FQGNSA. CDR3 loop: CASSTGQGYTEAFF. In DNA, the CDR3 is TGTGCCAGCAGCACCGGACAGGGGTATACTGAAGCTTTCTTT.

The chain links TRBV6-5 to TRBJ1-4; 8 bases match TRBD1. This CDR3 has 15 residues. Germline CDR1 is MNHEY and CDR2 is SVGAGI. J gave up 7 bases and V 8 bases, and 12 bases lay outside the gene matches. CDR3: CASGINQGAFEKLFF. Written as DNA, the CDR3 is TGTGCCAGCGGTATTAACCAGGGGGCATTTGAAAAACTGTTTTTT.

This chain uses TRBV5-8 with TRBJ1-4; D gene unclear. The germline CDR1 and CDR2 sequences are SGHTS and YDEGEE. CDR3 size: 16 residues. V lost 2 bases to trimming and J lost 8 bases, with 19 bases between them. The CDR3 spells CASSFYRGQDLEKLFF. The CDR3, as DNA: TGTGCCAGCAGCTTTTACCGAGGGCAGGACCTAGAAAAACTGTTTTTT.

In this sample, this clone turned up once. The gene calls are TRBV28 and TRBJ2-1; 10 nucleotides align to TRBD2. The CDR3 length is 15 residues. V was clipped by 6 bases and J by 4 bases; unmatched bases: 6. Germline V CDR1 and CDR2: MDHEN, SYDVKM. In DNA, the CDR3 is TGTGCCAGCAGACCCGGGACTAGCGTTTACAATGAGCAGTTCTTC. Its translation: CASRPGTSVYNEQFF.

The chain employs TRBV19 and TRBJ1-5; 7 bases map to TRBD1. CDR1 LNHDA and CDR2 SQIVND come from the germline V gene (reference sequence). The length of the CDR3 is 14 residues. J was trimmed by 8 bases and V by 2 bases; bases with no gene match: 6. The CDR3 sequence is CASSITRGAKPQHF. The CDR3 DNA reads as TGTGCCAGTAGTATAACCAGGGGGGCGAAGCCCCAGCATTTT.

This clone was counted only a few times. The chain uses TRBV5-1 and TRBJ2-7; 9 nucleotides match TRBD1. The CDR3 loop spans 15 amino acids. The germline V gene has CDR1 SGHRS and CDR2 YFSETQ. With V trimmed by 3 bases and J by 2 bases, 6 bases remained unmatched. The CDR3 bases are TGCGCCAGCAGCTCAGGACAGGGGAGCCCCTACGAGCAGTACTTC. It yields the protein CASSSGQGSPYEQYF.

The genes are TRBV5-1 and TRBJ2-3, with 8 bases matching TRBD2. The CDR3 extends over 15 amino acids. The V gene end was trimmed by 0 bases and the J gene end by 4 bases; junction bases not matched to a gene: 4. Germline V gene lookup returns CDR1 SGHRS and CDR2 YFSETQ. CDR3 bases: TGCGCCAGCAGCTTGGACGGGGGGGCCGCAGATACGCAGTATTTT. Translated: CASSLDGGAADTQYF.

As concerns this clone: One end of the junction fails to match germline, which may point to a read error. CDR3: CASSYGTDYGHTF. CDR3 DNA sequence: TGTGCCAGCAGTTACGGGACAGACTATGGCCACACCTTC. The chain links TRBV6-6 to TRBJ1-2; 7 bases line up with TRBD1. The CDR3 runs to 13 residues. Per germline, CDR1 MNHNY and CDR2 SVGAGI (reference sequence).

The chain carries TRBV9 and TRBJ1-2; tentative D call: TRBD1 (5 bases). The V end was cut by 0 bases, the J end by 0 bases, with 9 bases between. This CDR3 comprises 15 residues. Germline loops: CDR1 SGDLS, CDR2 YYNGEE. The CDR3, as DNA: TGTGCCAGCAGCGTAGTGGGGGGATCTAACTATGGCTACACCTTC. Translated: CASSVVGGSNYGYTF.

Note on this clone: The junction differs from germline at one of its ends, possibly a read error. V and J are TRBV19 and TRBJ1-4, with 7 bases aligning to TRBD1. Germline V gene lookup returns CDR1 LNHDA and CDR2 SQIVND (reference sequence). This CDR3 is 12 amino acids long. As DNA, the CDR3 is TGTACCAGTAGTACCGACAGGGCCACGCTGTTTTTT. Translating it yields CTSSTDRATLFF.

This chain joins TRBV7-8 and TRBJ2-7; TRBD1 matches 9 bases. The V gene end was trimmed by 4 bases and the J gene end by 3 bases; junction bases not matched to a gene: 13. The germline gives CDR1 SGHVS, CDR2 FQNEAQ. The CDR3 consists of 17 residues. In DNA, the CDR3 is TGTGCCAGCAGCTCCGGGACAGGGATGAAGACCCACTACGAGCAGTACTTC. It specifies CASSSGTGMKTHYEQYF.

V gene TRBV28 combines with J gene TRBJ1-3, with 9 bases aligning to TRBD1. The CDR3 covers 16 residues. The V segment lost 3 bases and the J segment 3 bases; nucleotides outside the gene matches: 6. Germline values: CDR1 MDHEN, CDR2 SYDVKM. The CDR3, as DNA: TGTGCCAGCAGTTTTTGGGGACAGGGTGGTGGAAACACCATATATTTT. Protein: CASSFWGQGGGNTIYF.

CDR3 in DNA: TGTGCCACCAGCAACTTGGGAGGGTTTGGCTACACCTTC. Translated: CATSNLGGFGYTF. This chain links TRBV15 with TRBJ1-2; the D is unclear. CDR1 is LNHNV and CDR2 is YYDKDF in the germline V gene (reference sequence). With 4 bases removed from V and 7 bases from J, the gap between germline ends came to 13 bases. The CDR3 covers 13 residues.

This clone was detected only a few times. The chain links TRBV7-6 to TRBJ2-3; TRBD2 matches 7 bases. Germline CDR1 is SGHVS and CDR2 is FNYEAQ. Losses at the gene ends were 3 bases for V and 8 bases for J; bases not matched to a gene: 8. The CDR3 has 14 amino acids. CDR3 protein: CASSFSGQGGTQYF. CDR3 bases: TGTGCCAGCAGCTTTAGCGGGCAGGGTGGTACGCAGTATTTT.

This rearrangement joins TRBV7-6 to TRBJ2-7; 10 bases map to TRBD1. The CDR3 sequence is 16 residues long. Germline lookup yields CDR1 SGHVS and CDR2 FNYEAQ. With V trimmed by 1 base and J by 6 bases, 9 bases remained unmatched. CDR3 sequence: CASSLERAGTGAEQYF. DNA for the CDR3: TGTGCCAGCAGCTTAGAGAGGGCCGGGACAGGGGCCGAGCAGTACTTC.

Points on this clone: The junction shows a germline mismatch at one end, possibly a read error. V usage is TRBV7-9 and J usage is TRBJ1-5; D not resolved. The CDR3 has 12 residues. CDR1 and CDR2 from the germline V gene are SEHNR and FQNEAQ (reference sequence). CDR3 bases: TGTTCCAGCAGCCCAAGCAATCAGCCCCAGCATTTT. Translated: CSSSPSNQPQHF.

This clone was found a few times. The J gene is TRBJ2-5, the V gene TRBV6-6, with D hard to call. CDR1 and CDR2 from the germline V gene are MNHNY and SVGAGI (reference sequence). The CDR3 contains 14 residues. Trimming stripped 3 bases from V and 2 bases from J, with 10 bases between. CDR3 DNA sequence: TGTGCCAGCAGTTATGTGGGCACTCAAGAGACCCAGTACTTC. This gives the protein CASSYVGTQETQYF.

The chain carries TRBV6-5 and TRBJ1-5, with D uncertain. The ends were cut back, 0 bases at V and 5 bases at J, with 8 bases in the middle. CDR3 size: 14 residues. Germline V gene sequence: CDR1 MNHEY, CDR2 SVGAGI. CDR3: CASSYSKSDQPQHF. DNA of the CDR3: TGTGCCAGCAGTTACTCGAAATCGGATCAGCCCCAGCATTTT.

Turning to this clone: Compared with germline, one end of the junction differs, possibly owing to a read error. The chain has TRBV6-1 and TRBJ2-3; 7 bases are shared with TRBD1. There are 13 residues in the CDR3. The germline gives CDR1 MNHNS, CDR2 SASEGT. Here the CDR3 reads CASREGGSDTQYF. CDR3 coding DNA: TGTGCCAGCAGAGAAGGGGGCTCAGATACGCAGTATTTT.

The chain combines TRBV6-1 with TRBJ1-4, with 8 bases that match TRBD1. CDR1 and CDR2 (germline): MNHNS, SASEGT. CDR3 size: 14 residues. V shed 0 bases, J shed 8 bases, and the junction held 2 bases outside the gene matches. The CDR3 DNA reads as TGTGCCAGCAGTGAAGCGGGACAGGAGGAAAAACTGTTTTTT. It yields the protein CASSEAGQEEKLFF.